Following are 6 T cell receptor beta chains from one sample sequenced in a study of T cell responses to AZD1222 COVID-19 vaccine. TCRdb's copy holds only in-frame clones and misses some; the assay was immunoSEQ multiplex PCR. The table records 100,000 to 150,000 clones, under 90% of them present only once. Sequenced here: peripheral blood, sampled on day 0 of AZD1222 vaccination. The receptor set was obtained from an adult in good health.

The rearrangement uses TRBV5-1 and TRBJ2-7, with D possibly being TRBD1 (6 bases). V was pared by 4 bases and J by 0 bases, with 14 bases between. Germline values: CDR1 SGHRS, CDR2 YFSETQ. The CDR3 covers 15 residues. The CDR3 DNA reads as TGCGCCAGCAGCCTAGGGGGTTCTGGCTCCTACGAGCAGTACTTC. Translated, it gives CASSLGGSGSYEQYF.

CDR3: CASSLVGDSTEAFF. The DNA of the CDR3 is TGTGCCAGCAGCTTAGTGGGGGACTCGACTGAAGCTTTCTTT. J is TRBJ1-1 and V is TRBV7-8; TRBD1 is a possible D gene (5 bases). The CDR3 has 14 residues. Germline CDR1 SGHVS, CDR2 FQNEAQ. Trimming removed 1 base at V and 5 bases at J, with 11 bases between.

The rearrangement links TRBV19 to TRBJ1-2; 7 nucleotides match TRBD1. Per the germline V gene, CDR1 is LNHDA and CDR2 is SQIVND (reference sequence). V lost 3 bases to trimming and J lost 1 base; unmatched junction nucleotides: 5. The CDR3 loop spans 15 amino acids. CDR3 sequence reads: CASSIRDRINYGYTF. The CDR3 DNA reads TGTGCCAGTAGTATCCGGGACAGAATTAACTATGGCTACACCTTC.

DNA of the CDR3: TGTGCCAGCAGCATATTCAGGGGAGATAATTCACCCCTCCACTTT. It translates to CASSIFRGDNSPLHF. The chain combines TRBV6-5 with TRBJ1-6, with D possibly matching TRBD1 (6 bases). In germline, CDR1 is MNHEY, CDR2 SVGAGI. The V gene lost 6 bases and the J gene lost 5 bases, with 14 bases spanning the gap. CDR3 length: 15 residues.

The chain uses TRBV28 and TRBJ2-7; possibly TRBD1 for D (5 bases). Trimming stripped 2 bases from V and 2 bases from J, with 10 bases between. CDR1 MDHEN and CDR2 SYDVKM come from the germline V gene. The CDR3 is 14 amino acids. The CDR3 nucleotides read TGTGCCAGCAGTTTAGACGACAGCCCCTACGAGCAGTACTTC. Translating it yields CASSLDDSPYEQYF.

The rearrangement links TRBV5-1 to TRBJ1-2, with 8 bases identical to TRBD1. J gave up 6 bases and V 0 bases, and 7 bases lay outside the gene matches. Germline CDR1 and CDR2: SGHRS and YFSETQ. The CDR3 spans 15 residues. The CDR3 DNA reads TGCGCCAGCAGCTTGGGGACAGGGCTTTCGGATGGCTACACCTTC. This encodes CASSLGTGLSDGYTF. Complete variable domain (other parts from reference TRBV5-1 and TRBJ1-2): KAGVTQTPRYLIKTRGQQVTLSCSPISGHRSVSWYQQTPGQGLQFLFEYFSETQRNKGNFPGRFSGRQFSNSRSEMNVSTLELGDSALYLCASSLGTGLSDGYTFGSGTRLTVV.